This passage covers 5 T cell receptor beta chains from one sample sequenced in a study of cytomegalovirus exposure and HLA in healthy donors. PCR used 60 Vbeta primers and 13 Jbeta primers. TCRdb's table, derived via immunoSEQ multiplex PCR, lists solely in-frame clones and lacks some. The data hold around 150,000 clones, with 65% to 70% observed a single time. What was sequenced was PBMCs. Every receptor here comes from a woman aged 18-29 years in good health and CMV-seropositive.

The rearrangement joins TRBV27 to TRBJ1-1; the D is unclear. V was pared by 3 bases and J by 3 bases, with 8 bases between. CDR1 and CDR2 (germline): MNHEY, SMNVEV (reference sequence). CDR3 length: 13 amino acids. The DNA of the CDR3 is TGTGCCAGCAGTTTTAGCTACCACACTGAAGCTTTCTTT. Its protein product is CASSFSYHTEAFF.

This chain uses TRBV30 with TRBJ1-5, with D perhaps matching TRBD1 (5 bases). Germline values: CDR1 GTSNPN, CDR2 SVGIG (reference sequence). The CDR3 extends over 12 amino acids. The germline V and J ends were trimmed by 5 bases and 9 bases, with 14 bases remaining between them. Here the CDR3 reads CAWGARMWPQHF. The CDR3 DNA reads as TGTGCCTGGGGGGCCCGCATGTGGCCCCAGCATTTT.

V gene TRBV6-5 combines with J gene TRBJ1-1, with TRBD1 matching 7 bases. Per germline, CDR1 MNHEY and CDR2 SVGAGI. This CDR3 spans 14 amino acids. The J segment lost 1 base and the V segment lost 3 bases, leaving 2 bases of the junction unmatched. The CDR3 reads CASSYWTGNTEAFF. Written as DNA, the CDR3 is TGTGCCAGCAGTTATTGGACAGGGAACACTGAAGCTTTCTTT.

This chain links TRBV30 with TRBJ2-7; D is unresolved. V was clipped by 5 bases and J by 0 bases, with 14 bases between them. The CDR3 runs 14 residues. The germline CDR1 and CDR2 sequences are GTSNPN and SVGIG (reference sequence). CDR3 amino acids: CAWAQLPGSYEQYF. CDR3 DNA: TGTGCCTGGGCTCAGCTCCCGGGCTCCTACGAGCAGTACTTC.

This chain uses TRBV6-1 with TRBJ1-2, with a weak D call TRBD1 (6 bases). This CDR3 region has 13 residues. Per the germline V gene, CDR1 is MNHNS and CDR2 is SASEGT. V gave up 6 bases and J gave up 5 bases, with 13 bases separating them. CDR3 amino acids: CASRETGEYGYTF. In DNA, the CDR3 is TGTGCCAGCAGGGAGACAGGCGAGTATGGCTACACCTTC.